These 32 T cell receptor beta chains were all obtained from the same sample, sequenced in a study of OX40 agonist ivuxolimab in advanced cancers. Libraries were prepared by immunoSEQ multiplex PCR; TCRdb keeps only in-frame clonotypes and omits some of them. The sample contains about 53,000 clones, approximately 84% of which appear only once. The input for sequencing was CD4+ or CD8+ T cells sorted from blood, taken in a trial of the OX40 agonist ivuxolimab. The receptor set was obtained from an adult with an advanced solid tumor such as melanoma, head and neck, liver or kidney cancer.

A single count supports this clone. The J gene is TRBJ1-4, the V gene TRBV11-2; TRBD1 is a possible D gene (6 bases). The CDR3 has 17 amino acids. CDR1 is SGHAT and CDR2 is FQNNGV in the germline V gene. V lost 5 bases to trimming and J lost 11 bases, with 27 bases between them. The CDR3 loop is CASSVQGLGPVPIKLFF. CDR3 sequence (DNA): TGTGCCAGCAGCGTACAGGGTTTAGGGCCCGTTCCCATTAAACTGTTTTTT.

The gene calls are TRBV2 and TRBJ1-4, with 8 bases identical to TRBD1. Unmatched junction bases numbered 13, after V lost 6 bases and J lost 7 bases. Germline V gene lookup returns CDR1 SNHLY and CDR2 FYNNEI. CDR3 length: 16 amino acids. CDR3 in amino acids: CASRGLRGQGSEKLFF. CDR3 sequence (DNA): TGTGCCAGCAGGGGGCTCAGGGGGCAGGGAAGTGAAAAACTGTTTTTT.

The chain is built from TRBV5-6 and TRBJ2-1; no definite D call. Germline CDR1 is SGHDT and CDR2 is YYEEEE. The CDR3 sequence is 11 residues long. V lost 2 bases and J 6 bases, leaving 3 bases between the germline ends. The CDR3 here is CASSLFNEQFF. CDR3 bases: TGTGCCAGCAGCTTATTCAATGAGCAGTTCTTC.

This chain joins TRBV28 and TRBJ2-7; D may be TRBD1 or TRBD2 (5 bases each). Germline CDR1 is MDHEN and CDR2 is SYDVKM. The ends were cut back, 4 bases at V and 3 bases at J, with 13 bases in the middle. The length of the CDR3 is 14 residues. CDR3 loop: CASSYGTSFYEQYF. CDR3 sequence (DNA): TGTGCCAGCAGTTACGGGACGTCCTTCTACGAGCAGTACTTC.

This clone occurred a few times. The rearrangement joins TRBV30 to TRBJ1-6; TRBD1 matches 8 bases. Germline V gene lookup returns CDR1 GTSNPN and CDR2 SVGIG (reference sequence). CDR3 length equals 14 residues. V trimming: 1 base; J trimming: 10 bases; junction bases outside the gene matches: 6. CDR3 sequence: CAWSGSGGWSPLHF. In nucleotides, the CDR3 is TGTGCCTGGAGTGGGTCAGGGGGCTGGTCACCCCTCCACTTT.

The chain's CDR3 is CASRPGHLLEDTEAFF. CDR3 in DNA: TGTGCCAGCCGGCCGGGACACCTTTTAGAGGACACTGAAGCTTTCTTT. The rearrangement joins TRBV7-9 to TRBJ1-1; weak D call: TRBD1 (6 bases). The V and J ends lost 8 bases and 3 bases respectively, with 22 bases between them. In germline, CDR1 is SEHNR, CDR2 FQNEAQ (reference sequence). This CDR3 spans 16 amino acids.

This clone was seen once. The V gene is TRBV11-3, the J gene TRBJ2-2; 8 bases agree with TRBD2. The CDR3 runs to 17 residues. Germline loops: CDR1 SGHNT, CDR2 YENEEA. Unmatched junction bases numbered 11, after V lost 1 base and J lost 7 bases. CDR3 DNA: TGTGCCAGCAGCTTAGTATTGAGAGCGGGAGACGTCGGGGAGCTGTTTTTT. It codes for CASSLVLRAGDVGELFF.

CDR3: CASRGLARSSGELFF. DNA for the CDR3: TGTGCCAGCAGGGGCCTAGCGAGATCGTCCGGGGAGCTGTTTTTT. The chain carries TRBV6-6 and TRBJ2-2; D is possibly TRBD2 (6 bases). Trimming pared 6 bases from V and 6 bases from J, leaving 17 bases between. The length of the CDR3 is 15 residues. Per germline, CDR1 MNHNY and CDR2 SVGAGI (reference sequence).

This clone showed up just a few times. The chain is built from TRBV6-1 and TRBJ2-7; the D is unclear. The CDR3 loop spans 15 amino acids. V was shortened by 6 bases and J by 3 bases, with 18 bases between the two germline ends. Germline V gene sequence: CDR1 MNHNS, CDR2 SASEGT. The CDR3 sequence: CASRVSTSTNYEQYF. In DNA form, the CDR3 reads TGTGCCAGCAGGGTCTCGACGAGCACAAACTACGAGCAGTACTTC.

This chain joins TRBV5-1 and TRBJ1-2; no clear D. CDR3 length: 14 residues. V lost 3 bases to trimming and J lost 3 bases, with 12 bases between them. Germline V CDR1 and CDR2: SGHRS, YFSETQ. CDR3 residues: CASSSGSSDYGYTF. The DNA of the CDR3 is TGCGCCAGCAGCTCGGGGTCTTCGGACTATGGCTACACCTTC.

The genes are TRBV5-8 and TRBJ2-1; D is possibly TRBD1 or TRBD2 (6 bases each). The V and J ends lost 4 bases and 7 bases respectively, with 15 bases between them. Per germline, CDR1 SGHTS and CDR2 YDEGEE. The CDR3 totals 14 residues. The CDR3 sequence is CASSNYQGRNEQFF. DNA of the CDR3: TGTGCCAGCAGCAATTACCAGGGGAGGAATGAGCAGTTCTTC.

The table lists this clone with a few counts. The same CDR3 arises from other DNA sequences in this sample as well. The chain is built from TRBV2 and TRBJ2-1, with 7 bases lining up with TRBD1. Germline V gene sequence: CDR1 SNHLY, CDR2 FYNNEI. V lost 7 bases to trimming and J lost 0 bases; unmatched junction nucleotides: 6. CDR3 length: 15 residues. This chain's CDR3 is CASNDRDRSYNEQFF. DNA for the CDR3: TGTGCCAGCAATGACAGGGACCGCTCCTACAATGAGCAGTTCTTC.

J is TRBJ2-7 and V is TRBV6-1; D remains unclear. CDR1 and CDR2 (germline): MNHNS, SASEGT. The length of the CDR3 is 14 residues. V was shortened by 5 bases and J by 6 bases, with 17 bases between the two germline ends. The CDR3 protein is CASSSLDRRSEQYF. CDR3 nucleotides: TGTGCCAGCAGTTCTTTGGATCGGCGTTCCGAGCAGTACTTC.

This chain connects TRBV27 to TRBJ1-4, with D tentatively TRBD1 (6 bases). This CDR3 spans 15 amino acids. The germline CDR1 and CDR2 sequences are MNHEY and SMNVEV (reference sequence). The V end was cut by 5 bases, the J end by 4 bases, with 14 bases between. The CDR3 DNA reads TGTGCCAGCAGTCTCAGAAGGGGGGGTAATGAAAAACTGTTTTTT. It translates to CASSLRRGGNEKLFF. The entire variable domain, with the rest obtained from reference TRBV27 and TRBJ1-4, is as follows: EAQVTQNPRYLITVTGKKLTVTCSQNMNHEYMSWYRQDPGLGLRQIYYSMNVEVTDKGDVPEGYKVSRKEKRNFPLILESPSPNQTSLYFCASSLRRGGNEKLFFGSGTQLSVL.

The rearrangement joins TRBV30 to TRBJ2-7; D gene uncertain. CDR1 GTSNPN and CDR2 SVGIG come from the germline V gene (reference sequence). With 1 base removed from V and 3 bases from J, the gap between germline ends came to 4 bases. The CDR3 has 11 amino acids. CDR3 in amino acids: CAWSGIYEQYF. As DNA, the CDR3 is TGTGCCTGGAGTGGAATCTACGAGCAGTACTTC. Full variable domain (remainder filled in from reference TRBV30 and TRBJ2-7): SQTIHQWPATLVQPVGSPLSLECTVEGTSNPNLYWYRQAAGRGLQLLFYSVGIGQISSEVPQNLSASRPQDRQFILSSKKLLLSDSGFYLCAWSGIYEQYFGPGTRLTVT.

The chain has TRBV28 and TRBJ1-1; possibly TRBD1 for D (6 bases). V dropped 6 bases and J dropped 13 bases, with 15 bases sitting between them. This CDR3 has 11 residues. The V gene's germline CDR1 is MDHEN and CDR2 SYDVKM. CDR3 sequence: CASSLGTTGFF. CDR3 DNA: TGTGCCAGCAGCCTCGGGACAACTGGTTTCTTT.

In its sample, this clone was seen once. The rearrangement uses TRBV15 and TRBJ1-5, with D unclear. Trimming cost V 8 bases and J 0 bases, with 8 bases left between them. CDR1 is LNHNV and CDR2 is YYDKDF in the germline V gene (reference sequence). The CDR3 contains 13 residues. The CDR3 region is CATGTYSNQPQHF. The CDR3 DNA sequence: TGTGCCACCGGAACGTATAGCAATCAGCCCCAGCATTTT. Together with reference TRBV15 and TRBJ1-5, the CDR3 gives the full variable domain: DAMVIQNPRYQVTQFGKPVTLSCSQTLNHNVMYWYQQKSSQAPKLLFHYYDKDFNNEADTPDNFQSRRPNTSFCFLDIRSPGLGDTAMYLCATGTYSNQPQHFGDGTRLSIL.

The rearrangement joins TRBV27 to TRBJ2-7; 8 bases match TRBD2. Trimming removed 6 bases from V and 6 bases from J; junction bases left unmatched: 10. Germline CDR1 and CDR2: MNHEY and SMNVEV (reference sequence). This CDR3 is built from 14 residues. CDR3 coding DNA: TGTGCCAGCAGCCCTAGACTAGCGTTGGGCGAGCAGTACTTC. Its protein is CASSPRLALGEQYF.

The rearrangement links TRBV27 to TRBJ2-4, with a possible D match to TRBD2 (5 bases). The germline gives CDR1 MNHEY, CDR2 SMNVEV (reference sequence). The CDR3 contains 15 residues. With 6 bases removed from V and 3 bases from J, the gap between germline ends came to 15 bases. The CDR3 spells CASSPPGYRKNIQYF. The CDR3 DNA sequence: TGTGCCAGCAGCCCACCGGGGTACCGCAAAAACATTCAGTACTTC.

The chain joins TRBV5-1 to TRBJ2-2; D is ambiguous. Germline V gene data show CDR1 as SGHRS and CDR2 as YFSETQ. The CDR3 length is 13 residues. The V gene lost 1 base and the J gene lost 4 bases, with 5 bases spanning the gap. In DNA form, the CDR3 reads TGCGCCAGCAGCTTGCTGGGCACCGGGGAGCTGTTTTTT. It translates to CASSLLGTGELFF.

The chain is built from TRBV29-1 and TRBJ1-1, with TRBD1 matching over 12 bases. Trimming cost V 7 bases and J 0 bases; bases outside gene matches: 6. The CDR3 extends over 15 amino acids. Germline loops: CDR1 SQVTM, CDR2 ANQGSEA. CDR3 DNA sequence: TGCAGCGCGCCGGGACAGGGGGCCCTGAACACTGAAGCTTTCTTT. This sequence encodes CSAPGQGALNTEAFF.

The chain couples TRBV11-2 to TRBJ1-1; TRBD1 is a possible D gene (5 bases). Between the trimmed V and J ends, which lost 0 bases and 10 bases, there was a span of 18 bases. This CDR3 has 15 residues. Germline lookup yields CDR1 SGHAT and CDR2 FQNNGV. The CDR3 sequence is CASSLEEQGRGRAFF. The CDR3 bases are TGTGCCAGCAGCTTAGAGGAGCAGGGTCGGGGTCGAGCTTTCTTT.

J is TRBJ1-3 and V is TRBV5-1; 9 bases fit TRBD1. The germline gives CDR1 SGHRS, CDR2 YFSETQ. This CDR3 region has 18 residues. V gave up 3 bases and J gave up 2 bases; unmatched junction bases: 12. CDR3 bases: TGCGCCAGCAGCTACTCGACAGGGGGTACAGTTGCTGGAAACACCATATATTTT. Its protein product is CASSYSTGGTVAGNTIYF.

In its sample, this clone is medium-sized. This chain links TRBV6-1 with TRBJ1-5; no definite D call. The ends were cut back, 2 bases at V and 4 bases at J, with 6 bases in the middle. In germline, CDR1 is MNHNS, CDR2 SASEGT. This CDR3 has 13 amino acids. CDR3: CASSEQVNQPQHF. The CDR3 region has the DNA TGTGCCAGCAGTGAACAGGTTAATCAGCCCCAGCATTTT.

The chain employs TRBV30 and TRBJ1-5, with D possibly being TRBD1 (5 bases). Germline V gives CDR1 GTSNPN, CDR2 SVGIG (reference sequence). Trimming shortened V by 4 bases and J by 3 bases, and 16 bases separated the two germline ends. The CDR3 is 15 residues long. The CDR3 loop reads CAWTPGAFLNQPQHF. The CDR3 DNA follows: TGTGCCTGGACCCCCGGGGCATTTCTCAATCAGCCCCAGCATTTT.

The V and J genes are TRBV6-6 and TRBJ1-4, with D perhaps TRBD1 (6 bases). The germline gives CDR1 MNHNY, CDR2 SVGAGI (reference sequence). V was shortened by 5 bases and J by 8 bases, with 18 bases between the two germline ends. The CDR3 contains 15 residues. CDR3 region: CASSTPRTVTEKLFF. DNA for the CDR3: TGTGCCAGCAGTACCCCTCGGACAGTAACGGAAAAACTGTTTTTT.

The rearrangement joins TRBV7-2 to TRBJ2-7, with 7 bases lining up with TRBD2. Per germline, CDR1 SGHTA and CDR2 FQGNSA. The V gene end was trimmed by 5 bases and the J gene end by 5 bases; junction bases not matched to a gene: 12. CDR3 size: 15 residues. As DNA, the CDR3 is TGTGCCAGCAGCACCAACGGGGGAGGGAGGAACGAGCAGTACTTC. This translates into CASSTNGGGRNEQYF.

The chain uses TRBV5-6 and TRBJ2-7; TRBD1 is a possible D gene (6 bases). V was clipped by 4 bases and J by 2 bases, with 19 bases between them. CDR3 length: 16 residues. From germline, CDR1 is SGHDT and CDR2 YYEEEE. The CDR3 loop is CASSLQGTVSAYEQYF. The CDR3 DNA reads as TGTGCCAGCAGCCTCCAGGGGACGGTTTCGGCCTACGAGCAGTACTTC.

This clone was seen just once. The rearrangement joins TRBV6-5 to TRBJ2-3; D is ambiguous. The CDR3 totals 14 residues. V lost 6 bases and J 1 base, leaving 11 bases between the germline ends. The germline CDR1 and CDR2 sequences are MNHEY and SVGAGI. The CDR3 nucleotides are TGTGCCAGCAGAAATCTACGTGGCACAGATACGCAGTATTTT. It translates to CASRNLRGTDTQYF.

CDR3 nucleotide sequence: TGCAGCGTTGATCTAGCGGGAGCCGTTGGGACCCAGTACTTC. It is translated as CSVDLAGAVGTQYF. The genes are TRBV29-1 and TRBJ2-5; the match to TRBD2 covers 10 bases. V lost 3 bases to trimming and J lost 7 bases; unmatched junction nucleotides: 8. The V gene's germline CDR1 is SQVTM and CDR2 ANQGSEA. The CDR3 contains 14 residues.

This clone was counted a few times. V gene TRBV15 combines with J gene TRBJ2-1, with D possibly being TRBD1 (5 bases). Trimming cost V 0 bases and J 3 bases, with 9 bases left between them. Germline assignment: CDR1 LNHNV and CDR2 YYDKDF (reference sequence). This CDR3 is 15 amino acids long. The DNA for the CDR3 is TGTGCCACCAGCAGAGATCTGACAGTCTACAATGAGCAGTTCTTC. Its translation: CATSRDLTVYNEQFF.

The DNA for the CDR3 is TGTGCCAGCAACAAGCGGGAGGGCAGGTTGGGAGCCCAGTACTTC. Translation gives CASNKREGRLGAQYF. The chain combines TRBV6-5 with TRBJ2-5; 10 positions match TRBD2. The CDR3 totals 15 residues. The germline V gene has CDR1 MNHEY and CDR2 SVGAGI. V was pared by 7 bases and J by 9 bases, with 14 bases of the junction left unmatched.